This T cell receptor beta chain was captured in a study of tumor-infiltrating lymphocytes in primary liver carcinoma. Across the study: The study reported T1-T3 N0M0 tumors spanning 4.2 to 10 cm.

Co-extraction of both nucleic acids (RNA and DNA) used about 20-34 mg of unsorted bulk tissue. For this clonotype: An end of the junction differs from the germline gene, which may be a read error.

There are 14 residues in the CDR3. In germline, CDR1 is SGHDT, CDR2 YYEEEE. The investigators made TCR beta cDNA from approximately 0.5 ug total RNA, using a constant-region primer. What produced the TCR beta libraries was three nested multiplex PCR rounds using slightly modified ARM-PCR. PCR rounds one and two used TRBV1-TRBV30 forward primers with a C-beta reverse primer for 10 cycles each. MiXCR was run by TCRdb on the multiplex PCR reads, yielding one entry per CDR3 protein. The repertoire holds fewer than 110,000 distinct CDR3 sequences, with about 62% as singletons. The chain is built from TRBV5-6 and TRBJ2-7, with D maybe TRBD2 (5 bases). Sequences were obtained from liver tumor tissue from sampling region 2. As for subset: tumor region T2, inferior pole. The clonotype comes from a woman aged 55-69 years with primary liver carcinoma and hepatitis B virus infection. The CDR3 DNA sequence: TGTGCCAACAGCTTGGATAGGGTCGGAGGCGAGCAGTATTTC. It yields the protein CANSLDRVGGEQYF.